What follows describes a single T cell receptor beta chain. Its antigen is still unknown. These data are taken from a study of beta chain features in type 1 diabetes. Background on the study: Summed over all samples, the examined sorted cells came to 85 million to 140 million. Study-wide findings and caveats: People with Type 1 diabetes carried modestly yet significantly shorter TCRB CDR3s in all four CD4+ subsets. Relative to healthy donors, patients appeared to have naive, central memory and Treg TCRB repertoires that were more similar.

Germline values: CDR1 LNHDA, CDR2 SQIVND (reference sequence). This CDR3 contains 14 residues. Trimming cost V 4 bases and J 4 bases, with 11 bases left between them. Expressed TCRB transcripts were sequenced after all isolated RNA was converted to cDNA. Libraries were prepared by immunoSEQ multiplex PCR; TCRdb keeps only in-frame clonotypes and omits some of them. The table shows roughly 150,000 clones, with about 7.3% occurring only once. Specimen: central memory CD4+ T cells from blood. The chain joins TRBV19 to TRBJ2-1; weak D call: TRBD1 (5 bases). This clonotype was obtained from a man aged 18-30 years in good health. CDR3 bases: TGTGCCAGTAGTAGAGCCCCAGGGTACAATGAGCAGTTCTTC. This encodes CASSRAPGYNEQFF. The variable domain in full, completed from reference TRBV19 and TRBJ2-1, reads DGGITQSPKYLFRKEGQNVTLSCEQNLNHDAMYWYRQDPGQGLRLIYYSQIVNDFQKGDIAEGYSVSREKKESFPLTVTSAQKNPTAFYLCASSRAPGYNEQFFGPGTRLTVL.